The source of this T cell receptor beta chain is a study of T cells after yellow fever vaccination. One entry per CDR3 protein, called by TCRdb with MiXCR from the 5' RACE reads. The sample carries around 310,000 distinct CDR3 sequences, less than 4.5% recorded once. Germline CDR1 is SNHLY and CDR2 is FYNNEI. The CDR3 consists of 13 residues. V was pared by 6 bases and J by 5 bases, with 13 bases between. In its sample, this clonotype was seen many times. This TCR came from a man younger than 35 who received the YFV17D yellow fever vaccine. The rearrangement uses TRBV2 and TRBJ2-5; no firm D call. The sequencing here drew on PBMCs, taken on the day of the yellow fever booster vaccination. The CDR3 region is CASRGNGMETQYF. DNA for the CDR3: TGTGCCAGCAGGGGTAATGGAATGGAGACCCAGTACTTC.